These 9 T cell receptor beta chains originate from one sample sequenced in a study of blood T cell repertoires in COVID-19. Sequenced by immunoSEQ multiplex PCR; TCRdb stores in-frame clones only, minus some. The sample includes just over 25,000 clones, 85% to 90% of them seen just once. Sequenced input: peripheral blood. These receptors were taken from a man aged 65 to 85 with acute or convalescent COVID-19.

This chain joins TRBV7-2 and TRBJ2-3, with D unclear. V lost 6 bases and J lost 3, with 7 bases in between. The germline V gene encodes CDR1 SGHTA and CDR2 FQGNSA. The CDR3 sequence is 12 residues long. This CDR3 is CASSPRTDTQYF. CDR3 DNA: TGTGCCAGCAGTCCCAGGACAGATACGCAGTATTTT.

J is TRBJ2-7 and V is TRBV7-2; 8 nucleotides align to TRBD2. V shed 5 bases and J 2 bases; nucleotides not matched to a gene: 5. The length of the CDR3 is 14 residues. The germline CDR1 and CDR2 sequences are SGHTA and FQGNSA. CDR3 region: CASSPGGLAYEQYF. In DNA form, the CDR3 reads TGTGCCAGCAGCCCGGGGGGACTAGCCTACGAGCAGTACTTC.

The chain joins TRBV2 to TRBJ2-3; 13 nucleotides match TRBD2. Per germline, CDR1 SNHLY and CDR2 FYNNEI. This CDR3 region has 16 residues. J gave up 5 bases and V 5 bases, and 7 bases lay outside the gene matches. Here the CDR3 reads CASSSGLAGEEDTQYF. The CDR3, as DNA: TGTGCCAGCAGTTCCGGACTAGCGGGAGAGGAAGATACGCAGTATTTT. The entire variable domain, with the rest obtained from reference TRBV2 and TRBJ2-3, is as follows: EPEVTQTPSHQVTQMGQEVILRCVPISNHLYFYWYRQILGQKVEFLVSFYNNEISEKSEIFDDQFSVERPDGSNFTLKIRSTKLEDSAMYFCASSSGLAGEEDTQYFGPGTRLTVL.

The chain recombines TRBV7-2 with TRBJ1-4; the D gene is possibly TRBD1 (5 bases). The CDR3 runs 14 residues. Trimming took 3 bases from V and 6 from J, leaving 11 bases between them. Germline-derived CDR1 and CDR2 are SGHTA and FQGNSA. CDR3 loop: CASSFGQYYEKLFF. CDR3 DNA: TGTGCCAGCAGCTTTGGACAATACTATGAAAAACTGTTTTTT. The entire variable domain, with the rest obtained from reference TRBV7-2 and TRBJ1-4, is as follows: GAGVSQSPSNKVTEKGKDVELRCDPISGHTALYWYRQSLGQGLEFLIYFQGNSAPDKSGLPSDRFSAERTGGSVSTLTIQRTQQEDSAVYLCASSFGQYYEKLFFGSGTQLSVL.

The genes are TRBV9 and TRBJ1-2; D may be TRBD1 (6 bases). Germline V gene lookup returns CDR1 SGDLS and CDR2 YYNGEE. Trimming took off 0 bases at V and 8 bases at J, with 17 bases between the two ends. The length of the CDR3 is 15 residues. Here the CDR3 DNA reads TGTGCCAGCAGCGTAGCTGCGGCAGGGGAAGGCGGCTACACCTTC. Encoded protein: CASSVAAAGEGGYTF.

The V and J genes are TRBV9 and TRBJ1-2, with a tentative D call TRBD1 (6 bases). CDR1 and CDR2 (germline): SGDLS, YYNGEE. V shed 0 bases and J shed 7 bases, with 19 bases lying between them. CDR3 size: 16 residues. The CDR3 loop is CASSVGWAGVHGGYTF. The DNA of the CDR3 is TGTGCCAGCAGCGTAGGTTGGGCAGGGGTTCATGGTGGCTACACCTTC.

J is TRBJ2-2 and V is TRBV4-3; 11 bases agree with TRBD2. With V trimmed by 4 bases and J by 1 base, 8 bases remained unmatched. Germline assignment: CDR1 LGHNA and CDR2 YSLEER. The CDR3 totals 18 residues. For the CDR3, the DNA is TGCGCCAGCAGCCTAGCGCCCGGGACTAGCGGGAACACCGGGGAGCTGTTTTTT. Its protein product is CASSLAPGTSGNTGELFF.

The chain is built from TRBV4-2 and TRBJ2-1; 11 bases fit TRBD2. V was pared by 1 base and J by 4 bases, with 9 bases of the junction left unmatched. This CDR3 spans 18 amino acids. Looked up from germline, CDR1 is LGHNA and CDR2 is YNFKEQ. The CDR3 region is CASSQGLLAGGGYNEQFF. The CDR3, as DNA: TGTGCCAGCAGCCAAGGTCTTTTAGCGGGAGGGGGGTACAATGAGCAGTTCTTC.

The genes are TRBV4-3 and TRBJ1-4; TRBD1 is a possible D gene (5 bases). The V end was cut by 0 bases, the J end by 1 base, with 9 bases between. CDR1 is LGHNA and CDR2 is YSLEER in the germline V gene. The CDR3 has 16 residues. The CDR3 region is CASSQDPRGTNEKLFF. DNA for the CDR3: TGCGCCAGCAGCCAAGATCCTAGGGGAACTAATGAAAAACTGTTTTTT.